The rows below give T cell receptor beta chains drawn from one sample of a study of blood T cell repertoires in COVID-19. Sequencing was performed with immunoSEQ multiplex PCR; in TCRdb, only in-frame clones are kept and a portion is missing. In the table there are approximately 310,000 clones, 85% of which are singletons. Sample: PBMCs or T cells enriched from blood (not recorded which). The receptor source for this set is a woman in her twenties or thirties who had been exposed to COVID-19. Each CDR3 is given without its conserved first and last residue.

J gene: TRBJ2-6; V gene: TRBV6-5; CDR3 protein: ASSSPTGAGANVLT
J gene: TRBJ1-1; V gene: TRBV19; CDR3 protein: ASAGTGNTEAF
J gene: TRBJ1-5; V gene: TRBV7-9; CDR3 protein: ASSLEGPDNQPQH
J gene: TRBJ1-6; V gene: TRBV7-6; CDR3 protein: ASSGVPPGNSPLH
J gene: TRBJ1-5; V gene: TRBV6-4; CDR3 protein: ASSDRLNQPQH
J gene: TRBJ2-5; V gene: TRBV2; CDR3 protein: ASSTGTSGVETQY
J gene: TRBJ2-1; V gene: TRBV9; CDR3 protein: ASSPRASGSDEQF
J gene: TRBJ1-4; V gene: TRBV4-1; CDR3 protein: ASSQSASSGEKLF
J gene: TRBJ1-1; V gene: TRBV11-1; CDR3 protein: ASSFGRANTEAF
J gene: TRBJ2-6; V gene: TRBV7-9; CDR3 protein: ASSQDQGGANVLT
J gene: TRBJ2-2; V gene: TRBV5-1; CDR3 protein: ASSPGTMNTGELF
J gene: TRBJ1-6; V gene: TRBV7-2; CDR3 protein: ASSRDSTNSPLH
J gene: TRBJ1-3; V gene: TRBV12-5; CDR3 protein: ASGLPIDRSGNTIY
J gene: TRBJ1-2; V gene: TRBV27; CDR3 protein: ASSLSQQITGYT
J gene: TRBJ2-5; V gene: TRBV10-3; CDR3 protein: AISEPGLAGGPQETQY
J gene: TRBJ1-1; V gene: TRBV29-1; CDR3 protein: SVVRGGLNTEAF
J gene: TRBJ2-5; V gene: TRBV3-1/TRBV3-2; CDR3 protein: ASSQEGDQY
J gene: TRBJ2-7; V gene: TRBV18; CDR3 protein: ASSPRPSGGSVEQY
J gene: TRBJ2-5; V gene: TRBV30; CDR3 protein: AWGTTGEQETQY
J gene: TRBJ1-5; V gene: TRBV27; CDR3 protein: ASSGAGSYSNQPQH
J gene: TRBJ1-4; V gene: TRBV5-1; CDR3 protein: ASSLSGANEKLF
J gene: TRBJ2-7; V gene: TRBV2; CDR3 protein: ASKGTGFSYEQY
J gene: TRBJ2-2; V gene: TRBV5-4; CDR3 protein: ASSLGLALNTGELF
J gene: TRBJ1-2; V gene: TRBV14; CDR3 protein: ASSQESTYGYT
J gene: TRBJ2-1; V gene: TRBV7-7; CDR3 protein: ASSLGGAGDNEQF
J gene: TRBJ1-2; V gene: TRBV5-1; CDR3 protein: ASSLLGGAYGYT
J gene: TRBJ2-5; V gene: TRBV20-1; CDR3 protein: SASRRSGGARGETQY